A selection of T cell receptor beta chains follows, all from one sample in a study of T cell responses to AZD1222 COVID-19 vaccine. The table came from immunoSEQ multiplex PCR; TCRdb's copy has only in-frame clones and leaves some out. The table has 120,000 to 150,000 clones, approximately 86% seen once. Sequencing used peripheral blood, obtained 28 days after the second AZD1222 dose. The receptors were gathered from an adult who received the AZD1222 COVID-19 vaccine. Each CDR3 is given with its conserved first and last residue. A D gene is named only where the DNA matches it firmly. Part of the rows lack a size; the others show once, few, many or a class for expanded clones.

v_call	clone_size	d_call	j_call	cdr3_aa	cdr3_nt
TRBV5-6	NA	NA	TRBJ2-3	CARPGPRGDTQYF	TGTGCCAGGCCGGGACCGAGAGGCGATACGCAGTATTTT
TRBV28	NA	TRBD1	TRBJ1-5	CASSRTGEQPQHF	TGTGCCAGCAGTAGGACAGGGGAACAGCCCCAGCATTTT
TRBV6-5	NA	TRBD1	TRBJ2-7	CASRVQGAEQYF	TGTGCCAGCAGGGTACAGGGGGCCGAGCAGTACTTC
TRBV5-1	NA	NA	TRBJ2-1	CASSLEGRQFF	TGCGCCAGCAGCTTGGAGGGCCGTCAGTTCTTC
TRBV7-8	NA	TRBD2	TRBJ2-3	CASSPRTSGRGDTQYF	TGTGCCAGCAGCCCGAGGACTAGCGGGAGGGGAGATACGCAGTATTTT
TRBV19	NA	TRBD1	TRBJ2-7	CASTTTGTGVSYEQYF	TGTGCCAGTACTACCACCGGGACAGGGGTCTCCTACGAGCAGTACTTC
TRBV20-1	NA	NA	TRBJ1-1	CSASNTGETEAFF	TGCAGTGCTAGTAACACAGGTGAAACTGAAGCTTTCTTT
TRBV5-6	NA	NA	TRBJ2-1	CASSFPPFNEQFF	TGCGCCAGCAGCTTTCCCCCCTTCAATGAGCAGTTCTTC
TRBV2	NA	TRBD1	TRBJ1-4	CASSVGQGTDEKLFF	TGTGCCAGCAGCGTCGGACAGGGAACGGATGAAAAACTGTTTTTT
TRBV27	NA	TRBD1	TRBJ1-4	CASSRDRGLTGNEKLFF	TGTGCCAGCAGTAGAGACAGGGGGCTTACGGGGAATGAAAAACTGTTTTTT
TRBV4-1	NA	TRBD2	TRBJ2-1	CASSQAGGRINEQFF	TGCGCCAGCAGCCAAGCGGGGGGGCGGATTAATGAGCAGTTCTTC
TRBV18	NA	NA	TRBJ1-2	CASSPPSQGPGDYGYTF	TGTGCCAGCTCACCACCTTCTCAGGGGCCCGGCGACTATGGCTACACCTTC
TRBV6-5	NA	TRBD1	TRBJ1-2	CASSYRDRGNGYTF	TGTGCCAGCAGTTATCGGGACAGGGGTAATGGCTACACCTTC
TRBV6-5	NA	NA	TRBJ1-1	CASKEFEAFF	TGTGCCAGCAAAGAATTTGAAGCTTTCTTT
TRBV30	NA	TRBD1	TRBJ1-6	CAWRSPDRANSPLHF	TGTGCCTGGAGGTCTCCGGACAGGGCTAATTCACCCCTCCACTTT
TRBV6-5	NA	NA	TRBJ1-2	CASGGEGRGYGYTF	TGTGCCAGCGGGGGGGAGGGCCGCGGGTATGGCTACACCTTC
TRBV5-1	NA	TRBD1	TRBJ2-5	CASSWGDRGSQETQYF	TGCGCCAGCAGCTGGGGGGACAGGGGGTCCCAAGAGACCCAGTACTTC
TRBV9	NA	TRBD2	TRBJ2-3	CASSPAGVGDTQYF	TGTGCCAGCAGCCCCGCGGGGGTGGGAGATACGCAGTATTTT
TRBV10-1	NA	NA	TRBJ1-1	CASRPGPMNTEAFF	TGCGCCAGCAGACCGGGACCGATGAACACTGAAGCTTTCTTT
TRBV6-6	once	NA	TRBJ1-2	CASSYLGSSNYGYTF	TGTGCCAGCAGTTACTTGGGCTCTTCTAACTATGGCTACACCTTC
TRBV7-9	NA	NA	TRBJ1-5	CASSVFENQPQHF	TGTGCCAGCAGCGTATTCGAGAATCAGCCCCAGCATTTT
TRBV18	few	TRBD1	TRBJ1-3	CASSLGQASSGNTIYF	TGTGCCAGCTCACTAGGACAGGCGAGCTCTGGAAACACCATATATTTT
TRBV27	NA	TRBD1	TRBJ1-1	CASTPTGFTEAFF	TGTGCCAGCACCCCGACAGGGTTCACTGAAGCTTTCTTT
TRBV7-2	NA	TRBD1	TRBJ1-1	CASSLGDREQTEAFF	TGTGCCAGCAGCCTGGGGGACAGGGAGCAAACTGAAGCTTTCTTT
TRBV21-1	few	NA	TRBJ2-2	CASSRPYRGHTGELFF	TGTGCCAGCAGCAGGCCTTACAGGGGGCATACCGGGGAGCTGTTTTTT
TRBV4-1	NA	NA	TRBJ1-5	CASSQVHLVFSNQPQHF	TGCGCCAGCAGCCAAGTACACCTCGTCTTTAGCAATCAGCCCCAGCATTTT
TRBV19	NA	TRBD2	TRBJ2-2	CASAKSGTSGGELFF	TGTGCCAGTGCCAAATCCGGGACTAGCGGCGGGGAGCTGTTTTTT
TRBV4-2	NA	TRBD1	TRBJ1-1	CASSQTGAWTEAFF	TGTGCCAGCAGCCAAACAGGGGCTTGGACTGAAGCTTTCTTT
TRBV24-1	NA	NA	TRBJ2-3	CATSAKGGDTDTQYF	TGTGCCACCAGTGCCAAAGGGGGTGATACAGATACGCAGTATTTT
TRBV12-1	NA	NA	TRBJ2-7	CASSSDWDGEQYF	TGTGCCAGCAGCTCGGACTGGGATGGGGAGCAGTACTTC
TRBV15	few	TRBD1	TRBJ2-1	CATSRGQGSYNEQFF	TGTGCCACCAGCAGAGGACAGGGTTCCTACAATGAGCAGTTCTTC
TRBV7-8	NA	NA	TRBJ1-4	CASSPPLWTAHEKLFF	TGTGCCAGCAGCCCTCCCCTGTGGACAGCTCATGAAAAACTGTTTTTT
TRBV6-5	NA	TRBD1	TRBJ1-5	CASRGQGNNQPQHF	TGTGCCAGCAGGGGACAGGGGAACAATCAGCCCCAGCATTTT
TRBV5-1	NA	TRBD2	TRBJ2-5	CASSQGLAGTQETQYF	TGCGCCAGCAGCCAGGGACTAGCGGGGACACAAGAGACCCAGTACTTC
TRBV6-5	NA	NA	TRBJ2-7	CASSYDLTTYEQYF	TGTGCCAGCAGTTACGACCTGACAACCTACGAGCAGTACTTC
TRBV3-1/TRBV3-2	NA	NA	TRBJ2-5	CASSHLQETQYF	TGTGCCAGCAGCCACCTGCAAGAGACCCAGTACTTC
TRBV2	NA	NA	TRBJ1-2	CASRYFRDGGYTF	TGTGCCAGCAGATACTTCAGGGACGGCGGCTACACCTTC
TRBV7-9	NA	NA	TRBJ2-2	CASSVSTGWSGELFF	TGTGCCAGCAGCGTATCTACAGGGTGGTCCGGGGAGCTGTTTTTT